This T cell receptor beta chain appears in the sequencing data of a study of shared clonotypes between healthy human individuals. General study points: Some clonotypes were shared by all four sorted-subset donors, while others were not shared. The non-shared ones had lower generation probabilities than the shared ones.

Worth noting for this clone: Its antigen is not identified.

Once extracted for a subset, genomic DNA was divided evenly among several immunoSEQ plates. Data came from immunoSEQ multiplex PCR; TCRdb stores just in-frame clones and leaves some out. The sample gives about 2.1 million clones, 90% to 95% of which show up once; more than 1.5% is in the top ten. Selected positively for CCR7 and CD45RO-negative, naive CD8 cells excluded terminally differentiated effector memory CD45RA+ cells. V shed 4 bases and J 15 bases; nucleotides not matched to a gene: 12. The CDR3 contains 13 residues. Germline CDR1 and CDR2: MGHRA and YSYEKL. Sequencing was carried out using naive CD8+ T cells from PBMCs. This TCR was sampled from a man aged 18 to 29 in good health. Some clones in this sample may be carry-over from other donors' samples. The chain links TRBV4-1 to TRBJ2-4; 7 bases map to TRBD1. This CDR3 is CASSPSEGGLWYF. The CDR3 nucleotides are TGCGCCAGCAGCCCCTCGGAAGGGGGCCTTTGGTACTTC.